The 30 T cell receptor beta chains in this list originate from one sample, sequenced in a study of T cells after yellow fever vaccination. TCRdb re-called the 5' RACE reads through MiXCR, storing one row per CDR3 protein. The sample has approximately 580,000 distinct CDR3 sequences, less than 20% seen once; the top ten hold 17%. Sequencing used PBMCs, obtained about 5 days after the first yellow fever vaccination. These TCRs come from a man aged 18 to 35 who received the YFV17D yellow fever vaccine.

A few counts support this clonotype. This rearrangement joins TRBV7-2 to TRBJ2-7; 7 positions agree with TRBD1. This CDR3 has 15 amino acids. CDR1 SGHTA and CDR2 FQGNSA come from the germline V gene. The V and J ends lost 5 bases and 1 base, in that order; junction bases with no gene match: 8. The DNA of the CDR3 is TGTGCCAGCAGCCCGACAGGGATCGGATCCTACGAGCAGTACGTC. Translated, it gives CASSPTGIGSYEQYV.

This chain connects TRBV7-9 to TRBJ2-7, with 7 positions matching TRBD2. The CDR3 sequence is 13 residues long. Trimming at V came to 3 bases and at J to 3 bases, leaving 2 bases not matched to a gene. Germline assignment: CDR1 SEHNR and CDR2 FQNEAQ (reference sequence). The CDR3 DNA reads TGTGCCAGCAGCTTTACGGGGGGCTACGAGCAGTACGTC. Its translation is CASSFTGGYEQYV.

This clonotype has more than one count but fewer than ten. This chain links TRBV28 with TRBJ1-6; no clear D. The CDR3 runs 13 residues. Germline V gene sequence: CDR1 MDHEN, CDR2 SYDVKM. DNA of the CDR3: TGTGCAGTAACCGGCAGTCGAGATTCACCCCTCCACTTT. Its translation is CAVTGSRDSPLHF.

The chain carries TRBV11-2 and TRBJ1-1, with D hard to call. The germline V and J ends were trimmed by 5 bases and 11 bases, with 12 bases remaining between them. Germline V gene lookup returns CDR1 SGHAT and CDR2 FQNNGV. The CDR3 contains 11 residues. CDR3 coding DNA: TGTGCCAGCAGCCGTGGGGATCGGGCTTTCTTT. It is translated as CASSRGDRAFF.

This clonotype was counted many times. The chain uses TRBV12-3 or TRBV12-4 and TRBJ2-5; TRBD1 aligns across 7 bases. With 11 bases clipped from V and 5 bases from J, the junction kept 8 bases outside the gene matches. The CDR3 loop spans 12 amino acids. DNA for the CDR3: TGTGCCGGAGCAAGGGGGCTGGAGACCCAGTACTTC. Protein: CAGARGLETQYF.

The chain links TRBV6-2 or TRBV6-3 to TRBJ2-1; no clear D. This CDR3 spans 13 amino acids. V gave up 5 bases and J gave up 12 bases, with 17 bases separating them. CDR1 and CDR2 from the germline V gene are MNHEY and SVGEGT. The CDR3: CASSDHPSDRQFF. As DNA, the CDR3 is TGTGCCAGCAGTGACCATCCGTCTGATCGGCAGTTCTTC.

J is TRBJ1-1 and V is TRBV9, with D perhaps matching TRBD1 (5 bases). The CDR3 extends over 12 amino acids. Trimming cost V 3 bases and J 7 bases, with 10 bases left between them. The germline V gene has CDR1 SGDLS and CDR2 YYNGEE. Here the CDR3 DNA reads TGTGCCAGCAGCGGGGACTTAGGTGAAGCTTTCTTT. Translation gives CASSGDLGEAFF.

This clonotype was detected only a few times. This chain connects TRBV3-1 to TRBJ2-3; TRBD1 aligns across 7 bases. The CDR3 extends over 13 amino acids. V gave up 8 bases and J gave up 2 bases; unmatched junction bases: 4. Germline V gene sequence: CDR1 LGHDT, CDR2 YNNKEL (reference sequence). The CDR3 region is CASGTAITDTQYF. CDR3 coding DNA: TGTGCCAGCGGGACAGCTATCACAGATACGCAGTATTTT.

This clonotype has a handful of counts. CDR3 bases: TGTGCCAGCAGCCCGGGCCAGCGAAATGAGCAGTTCTTC. This translates into CASSPGQRNEQFF. The chain joins TRBV6-1 to TRBJ2-1; no firm D call. V was trimmed by 6 bases and J by 7 bases, leaving 13 bases between them. The CDR3 is 13 residues long. CDR1 and CDR2 (germline): MNHNS, SASEGT.

This chain uses TRBV6-1 with TRBJ2-7; 8 bases fit TRBD2. This CDR3 spans 16 amino acids. Trimming cost V 6 bases and J 6 bases; bases outside gene matches: 16. Germline lookup yields CDR1 MNHNS and CDR2 SASEGT. CDR3 region: CASSGGAGVFGSEQYF. In DNA form, the CDR3 reads TGTGCCAGCAGCGGGGGGGCCGGTGTTTTCGGAAGCGAGCAGTACTTC.

This clonotype was seen only once. This chain links TRBV6-1 with TRBJ1-1; D is uncertain. The germline V gene has CDR1 MNHNS and CDR2 SASEGT. V lost 5 bases, J lost 1 base, and 8 bases lay in between. The CDR3 runs to 13 residues. CDR3 in amino acids: CASSNFANTEAFF. CDR3 nucleotide sequence: TGTGCCAGCAGTAATTTTGCGAACACTGAAGCTTTCTTT.

This clonotype was counted ten times or more. V is TRBV7-9 and J is TRBJ2-3; 7 bases fit TRBD2. The CDR3 spans 15 residues. Germline loops: CDR1 SEHNR, CDR2 FQNEAQ (reference sequence). The V segment lost 5 bases and the J segment 1 base; nucleotides outside the gene matches: 6. Here the CDR3 reads CASSTSGGGTDTQYF. CDR3 coding DNA: TGTGCCAGCAGCACCAGTGGGGGGGGCACAGATACGCAGTATTTT.

This clonotype was observed once. The J gene is TRBJ2-3, the V gene TRBV19; D may match TRBD1 or TRBD2 (6 bases each). V was clipped by 3 bases and J by 7 bases, with 20 bases between them. Germline values: CDR1 LNHDA, CDR2 SQIVND (reference sequence). The CDR3 consists of 16 residues. CDR3 sequence: CASSMSGSGGANTQYF. DNA of the CDR3: TGTGCCAGTAGTATGTCGGGATCCGGGGGCGCAAATACGCAGTATTTT. The variable domain in full, with the rest retrieved from reference TRBV19 and TRBJ2-3, is DGGITQSPKYLFRKEGQNVTLSCEQNLNHDAMYWYRQDPGQGLRLIYYSQIVNDFQKGDIAEGYSVSREKKESFPLTVTSAQKNPTAFYLCASSMSGSGGANTQYFGPGTRLTVL.

This clonotype was counted a few times. This rearrangement joins TRBV12-3 or TRBV12-4 to TRBJ1-1, with D uncertain. Trimming shortened V by 7 bases and J by 7 bases, and 19 bases separated the two germline ends. The CDR3 is 14 amino acids. In DNA, the CDR3 is TGTGCCAGCACCAAAGCGGACGGTTTTCTTGAAGCTTTCTTT. Translated, it gives CASTKADGFLEAFF.

The DNA for the CDR3 is TGTGCCAGCAGCCAATCGGACTGGAATGAGCAGTTCTTC. It specifies CASSQSDWNEQFF. The J gene is TRBJ2-1, the V gene TRBV7-3, with D possibly being TRBD2 (5 bases). CDR1 is SGHTA and CDR2 is FQGTGA in the germline V gene. V was shortened by 5 bases and J by 7 bases, with 12 bases between the two germline ends. This CDR3 has 13 residues.

V usage is TRBV11-2 and J usage is TRBJ2-2; D possibly corresponds to TRBD2 (6 bases). CDR1 and CDR2 (germline): SGHAT, FQNNGV. Trimming took 5 bases from V and 2 from J, leaving 12 bases between them. This CDR3 contains 15 residues. The DNA of the CDR3 is TGTGCCAGCAGCCGACGGGGGTTTAACACCGGGGAGCTGTTTTTT. This sequence encodes CASSRRGFNTGELFF.

The V and J genes are TRBV5-1 and TRBJ2-2, with D tentatively TRBD1 (5 bases). Germline CDR1 SGHRS, CDR2 YFSETQ. This CDR3 region has 12 residues. Trimming cost V 4 bases and J 7 bases, with 8 bases left between them. The CDR3 region is CASSPGHGELFF. The CDR3 nucleotides are TGCGCCAGCAGCCCAGGACACGGGGAGCTGTTTTTT. Variable domain in full (rest from reference TRBV5-1 and TRBJ2-2): KAGVTQTPRYLIKTRGQQVTLSCSPISGHRSVSWYQQTPGQGLQFLFEYFSETQRNKGNFPGRFSGRQFSNSRSEMNVSTLELGDSALYLCASSPGHGELFFGEGSRLTVL.

There are many counts of this clonotype. V is TRBV6-2 or TRBV6-3 and J is TRBJ2-5, with D unclear. The V end was cut by 2 bases, the J end by 5 bases, with 18 bases between. CDR1 MNHEY and CDR2 SVGEGT come from the germline V gene. This CDR3 contains 16 residues. CDR3 DNA sequence: TGTGCCAGCAGTTACCCTTTCGGCCTCTTGGAGGAGACCCAGTACTTC. Residues: CASSYPFGLLEETQYF.

The rearrangement joins TRBV6-5 to TRBJ2-2; maybe TRBD2 (6 bases). The CDR3 is made up of 16 amino acids. The germline V gene has CDR1 MNHEY and CDR2 SVGAGI. Trimming cost V 7 bases and J 2 bases, with 17 bases left between them. CDR3 residues: CASTDPAGTNTGELFF. CDR3 sequence (DNA): TGTGCCAGCACCGATCCGGCGGGAACAAACACCGGGGAGCTGTTTTTT.

This clonotype was detected many times. The chain joins TRBV5-1 to TRBJ2-2; possibly TRBD2 for D (5 bases). CDR3 size: 14 residues. Germline CDR1 SGHRS, CDR2 YFSETQ. V lost 0 bases and J 6 bases, leaving 9 bases between the germline ends. The CDR3 region is CASSLAGDAGELFF. The CDR3 DNA is TGCGCCAGCAGCTTGGCCGGGGATGCCGGGGAGCTGTTTTTT.

This rearrangement joins TRBV30 to TRBJ2-1, with 7 nucleotides matching TRBD1. CDR1 GTSNPN and CDR2 SVGIG come from the germline V gene (reference sequence). With 0 bases clipped from V and 8 bases from J, the junction kept 7 bases outside the gene matches. The CDR3 runs 14 residues. Here the CDR3 DNA reads TGTGCCTGGAGTGTAGAGGGGGCGAGGGATGAGCAGTTCTTC. Translating gives CAWSVEGARDEQFF. Supplemented by reference TRBV30 and TRBJ2-1, the full variable domain reads SQTIHQWPATLVQPVGSPLSLECTVEGTSNPNLYWYRQAAGRGLQLLFYSVGIGQISSEVPQNLSASRPQDRQFILSSKKLLLSDSGFYLCAWSVEGARDEQFFGPGTRLTVL.

The rearrangement links TRBV15 to TRBJ2-3; 9 bases align to TRBD2. V gave up 3 bases and J gave up 3 bases; unmatched junction bases: 1. The germline V gene has CDR1 LNHNV and CDR2 YYDKDF (reference sequence). The CDR3 covers 14 residues. The DNA for the CDR3 is TGTGCCACCAGCAGGCGGGGGGGAACAGATACGCAGTATTTT. Residues: CATSRRGGTDTQYF.

A note on this clonotype: This may stem from a read error, because a much larger clone lies one nucleotide away. The chain couples TRBV3-1 to TRBJ2-1, with D possibly called TRBD1 or TRBD2 (5 bases each). The CDR3 covers 13 residues. With 4 bases removed from V and 2 bases from J, the gap between germline ends came to 6 bases. The germline V gene encodes CDR1 LGHDT and CDR2 YNNKEL (reference sequence). CDR3 in amino acids: CASSRGAYNEQFF. The CDR3 DNA reads TGTGCCAGCAGCCGAGGGGCCTACAATGAGCAGTTCTTC.

The CDR3 DNA follows: TGTGCCAGCAGCCACCTCGGGAACACAGATACGCAGTATTTT. Its translation is CASSHLGNTDTQYF. The chain joins TRBV7-6 to TRBJ2-3; TRBD2 is a possible D gene (5 bases). V lost 5 bases and J 2 bases, leaving 11 bases between the germline ends. The germline V gene has CDR1 SGHVS and CDR2 FNYEAQ. This CDR3 comprises 14 residues.

This clonotype came up a few times. CDR3: CASKPQGAYGANVLTF. The CDR3 coding sequence is TGTGCCAGCAAACCACAGGGGGCTTACGGGGCCAACGTCCTGACTTTC. The rearrangement joins TRBV6-1 to TRBJ2-6, with TRBD1 identical over 9 bases. The CDR3 spans 16 residues. Germline CDR1 reads MNHNS; CDR2 reads SASEGT. After removal of 7 bases from V and 4 bases from J, the junction contained 8 bases not matched to a gene.

This chain uses TRBV5-1 with TRBJ1-2; TRBD1 matches 9 bases. CDR1 is SGHRS and CDR2 is YFSETQ in the germline V gene. This CDR3 is built from 15 residues. V was clipped by 4 bases and J by 2 bases; unmatched bases: 6. The CDR3 DNA is TGCGCCAGCAGCCGGGGGACAGGGCTAAACTATGGCTACACCTTC. Protein sequence: CASSRGTGLNYGYTF.

There are a few counts of this clonotype. J is TRBJ2-1 and V is TRBV20-1, with a weak D call TRBD2 (6 bases). Germline assignment: CDR1 DFQATT and CDR2 SNEGSKA (reference sequence). The CDR3 spans 14 residues. V was pared by 0 bases and J by 8 bases, with 14 bases between. The CDR3 protein is CSARDLRDLHEQFF. CDR3 coding DNA: TGCAGTGCTAGAGATCTGCGGGATTTGCATGAGCAGTTCTTC.

The sample holds a few counts of this clonotype. This chain joins TRBV5-6 and TRBJ2-7, with 9 bases matching TRBD1. The CDR3 is made up of 14 amino acids. V lost 0 bases, J lost 5 bases, and 3 bases stayed unmatched. CDR1 and CDR2 from the germline V gene are SGHDT and YYEEEE. The CDR3 DNA follows: TGTGCCAGCAGCTTGGGGGACAGGGACCACGAGCAGTACTTC. Its translation is CASSLGDRDHEQYF.

Only a few counts were recorded for this clonotype. The chain combines TRBV19 with TRBJ2-3; D tentatively reads TRBD1 or TRBD2 (5 bases each). CDR1 and CDR2 (germline): LNHDA, SQIVND (reference sequence). V was clipped by 6 bases and J by 4 bases, with 17 bases between them. CDR3 length: 15 residues. DNA of the CDR3: TGTGCCAGTAGAGCTACCGGGACCCGCTCAGATACGCAGTATTTT. This gives the protein CASRATGTRSDTQYF. The full variable domain, its missing parts supplied by reference TRBV19 and TRBJ2-3, is DGGITQSPKYLFRKEGQNVTLSCEQNLNHDAMYWYRQDPGQGLRLIYYSQIVNDFQKGDIAEGYSVSREKKESFPLTVTSAQKNPTAFYLCASRATGTRSDTQYFGPGTRLTVL.

This chain links TRBV5-6 with TRBJ2-1, with D tentatively TRBD1 (6 bases). The CDR3 contains 20 residues. Trimming removed 4 bases at V and 0 bases at J, with 26 bases between. In germline, CDR1 is SGHDT, CDR2 YYEEEE. DNA for the CDR3: TGTGCCAGCAGCCCAGGTATCCGGGACAAACTCCTTTACTCCTACAATGAGCAGTTCTTC. As protein: CASSPGIRDKLLYSYNEQFF.